This TCR beta chain was recorded in a study of OX40 agonist ivuxolimab in advanced cancers. Autoimmune disease history or systemic immunosuppression meant exclusion. This clone was observed once. Only in-frame clones appear in the TCRdb table, and some are missing; sequencing was by immunoSEQ multiplex PCR. Found here are some 70,000 clones, about 89% of them singletons; the top ten hold 2% to 2.5%. V was clipped by 3 bases and J by 2 bases, with 6 bases between them. Germline V gene lookup returns CDR1 KGHSH and CDR2 LQKENI. This CDR3 is built from 13 residues. This chain connects TRBV18 to TRBJ2-3; no reliable D call. The sample consisted of CD4+ or CD8+ T cells sorted from blood, taken in a trial of the OX40 agonist ivuxolimab. This TCR was sampled from an adult with an advanced solid tumor such as melanoma, head and neck, liver or kidney cancer. The CDR3 nucleotides are TGTGCCAGCTCACCCGACGTCACAGATACGCAGTATTTT. Residues: CASSPDVTDTQYF. Combining the CDR3 with reference TRBV18 and TRBJ2-3 gives the whole variable domain NAGVMQNPRHLVRRRGQEARLRCSPMKGHSHVYWYRQLPEEGLKFMVYLQKENIIDESGMPKERFSAEFPKEGPSILRIQQVVRGDSAAYFCASSPDVTDTQYFGPGTRLTVL.